The present entry profiles one T cell receptor beta chain with its context. Unmatched junction bases numbered 12, after V lost 7 bases and J lost 7 bases. The CDR3 contains 16 residues. CDR1 is LGHNT and CDR2 is FRNRAP in the germline V gene. Repertoires were generated with immunoSEQ multiplex PCR, while TCRdb's copy carries only in-frame clones and drops some. The sample carries over 100,000 clones, about 91% recorded once. The data were taken from a study of blood T cell repertoires in COVID-19. The rearrangement links TRBV12-5 to TRBJ2-1; 11 nucleotides line up with TRBD2. This receptor was taken from a young man with acute or convalescent COVID-19. The sample consisted of peripheral blood. The CDR3 here is CASDTSSGRATNEQFF. CDR3 nucleotides: TGTGCTAGTGATACCAGTAGCGGGAGGGCCACAAATGAGCAGTTCTTC.